The text below deals with one TCR beta chain. Its specificity is not known. Some clones are missing from TCRdb's copy, which holds only in-frame ones; the method was immunoSEQ multiplex PCR. The sample has 37,000 or so clones, about 87% seen once. This entry belongs to a study of T cells in localized non-small cell lung cancer. Findings and caveats of the study: Adjacent lung had a median around 60 of the 100 largest tumor clones. Clonality of T cells reached its maximum in uninvolved adjacent lung, surpassing tumor.

Germline CDR1 MDHEN, CDR2 SYDVKM. The CDR3 sequence is 14 residues long. V was shortened by 3 bases and J by 6 bases, with 12 bases between the two germline ends. The material was peripheral blood, obtained before any cancer treatment. The receptor's source is a woman aged 40-75 years with stage I lung adenocarcinoma. The rearrangement uses TRBV28 and TRBJ1-5; D gene ambiguous. CDR3 coding DNA: TGTGCCAGCAGTTTGGACCCACGAAGTCAGCCCCAGCATTTT. Protein product: CASSLDPRSQPQHF.